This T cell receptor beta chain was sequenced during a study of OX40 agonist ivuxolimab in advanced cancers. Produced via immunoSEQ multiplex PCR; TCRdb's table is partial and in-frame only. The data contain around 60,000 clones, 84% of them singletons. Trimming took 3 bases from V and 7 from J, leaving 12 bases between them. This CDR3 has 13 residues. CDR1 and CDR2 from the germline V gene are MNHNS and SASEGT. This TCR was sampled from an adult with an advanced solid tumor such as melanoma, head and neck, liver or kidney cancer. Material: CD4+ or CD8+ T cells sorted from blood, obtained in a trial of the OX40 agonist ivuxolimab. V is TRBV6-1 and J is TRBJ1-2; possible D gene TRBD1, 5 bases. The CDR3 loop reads CASSDRRAAGYTF. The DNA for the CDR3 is TGTGCCAGCAGTGACCGCAGGGCGGCTGGCTACACCTTC.